The entry below describes one TCR beta chain. Germline loops: CDR1 LNHNV, CDR2 YYDKDF (reference sequence). The CDR3 extends over 15 amino acids. The ends lost 3 bases at V and 2 bases at J; junction bases unmatched: 4. TCRdb's copy holds only in-frame clones and misses some; the assay was immunoSEQ multiplex PCR. The sample carries 78,000 or so clones, approximately 84% recorded once. The source of the sample is a study of control samples from healthy donors and cancer patients. The rearrangement links TRBV15 to TRBJ2-5, with TRBD1 matching 9 bases. What was sequenced was blood. This TCR came from a man aged 50-60 years in good health. The CDR3 loop is CATSSFGQGQETQYF. The CDR3 DNA reads TGTGCCACCAGCAGCTTTGGACAGGGGCAAGAGACCCAGTACTTC. The whole variable domain, filled in from reference TRBV15 and TRBJ2-5, reads DAMVIQNPRYQVTQFGKPVTLSCSQTLNHNVMYWYQQKSSQAPKLLFHYYDKDFNNEADTPDNFQSRRPNTSFCFLDIRSPGLGDTAMYLCATSSFGQGQETQYFGPGTRLLVL.